This T cell receptor (beta chain) was sequenced during a study of T-cell reconstitution after alpha-beta-depleted transplantation in children. Study results and caveats: The high TCRbeta diversity at day 60 in some patients came from surviving recipient T cells and thymic progenitors. Hyperexpanded clones declined; after one year, newly produced T cells mostly supplied diversity.

A note on this clonotype: Antigen: not known.

Preparation of the TCRbeta library was carried out with unique molecular identifiers. TCRdb reanalysed the PCR reads using MiXCR and keeps one entry per CDR3 protein. The sample lists about 1,000,000 distinct CDR3 sequences; around 30% were seen once. The CDR3 runs to 14 residues. Deletions cut 10 bases from V and 3 bases from J, with 16 bases between. The germline V gene has CDR1 LNHDA and CDR2 SQIVND (reference sequence). The starting material was PBMCs, mostly from graft donor cells, obtained 360 days after TCRalphabeta/CD19-depleted stem cell transplant. This clonotype was sampled from a boy under three years old who had a stem cell transplant for SCID, so the T cells may come from the graft donor. The chain recombines TRBV19 with TRBJ2-1, with D possibly called TRBD1 or TRBD2 (5 bases each). The DNA of the CDR3 is TGTGCCACTAGCAGGGTCGATAGCTACAATGAGCAGTTCTTC. Residues: CATSRVDSYNEQFF.